The 14 T cell receptor beta chains reported below all come from one sample, sequenced in a study of TIL therapy for anti-PD-1-resistant metastatic lung cancer. This was the immunoSEQ v3 assay. Produced via immunoSEQ multiplex PCR; TCRdb's table is partial and in-frame only. The data contain 57,000 or so clones, around 86% of them singletons. Time point specified: pre-treatment sample, taken before nivolumab and TIL therapy. This specimen consisted of blood, obtained at baseline. The origin of the receptors is a person aged 25-85 years with non-small cell lung cancer.

The genes are TRBV27 and TRBJ1-1, with 9 bases matching TRBD1. The CDR3 has 14 amino acids. The V segment lost 3 bases and the J segment 3 bases; nucleotides outside the gene matches: 2. Germline loops: CDR1 MNHEY, CDR2 SMNVEV (reference sequence). Here the CDR3 DNA reads TGTGCCAGCAGTTTCGACAGGGGGGACACTGAAGCTTTCTTT. Translating it yields CASSFDRGDTEAFF.

The chain is built from TRBV28 and TRBJ1-2, with D possibly being TRBD1 (5 bases). Germline V CDR1 and CDR2: MDHEN, SYDVKM. The CDR3 runs 16 residues. V lost 2 bases and J lost 4, with 17 bases in between. The CDR3 loop is CASSLGAGNYGYGYTF. DNA for the CDR3: TGTGCCAGCAGTTTAGGCGCAGGGAATTACGGCTATGGCTACACCTTC.

This clone has more than one count but fewer than ten. The chain employs TRBV19 and TRBJ1-3; D is unclear. This CDR3 contains 16 residues. Trimming stripped 6 bases from V and 0 bases from J, with 15 bases between. The germline CDR1 and CDR2 sequences are LNHDA and SQIVND (reference sequence). The CDR3 coding sequence is TGTGCCAGTAGATCCGGGGTCGCGAGCTCTGGAAACACCATATATTTT. Translation gives CASRSGVASSGNTIYF.

The CDR3 protein is CASSTGQLGYTF. CDR3 in DNA: TGTGCCAGCTCAACGGGACAGCTTGGCTACACCTTC. This sequence joins TRBV18 and TRBJ1-2, with 7 bases identical to TRBD1. Germline CDR1 and CDR2: KGHSH and LQKENI. The length of the CDR3 is 12 residues. Losses at the gene ends were 5 bases for V and 7 bases for J; bases not matched to a gene: 4.

This rearrangement joins TRBV6-4 to TRBJ2-2, with no clear D. CDR3 length: 14 amino acids. Germline lookup yields CDR1 MRHNA and CDR2 SNTAGT. The V end was cut by 3 bases, the J end by 7 bases, with 12 bases between. The CDR3 nucleotides are TGTGCCAGCAGTGAAAGCCCGGGTGTCGGGGAGCTGTTTTTT. Translating it yields CASSESPGVGELFF.

This chain links TRBV6-6 with TRBJ2-3; D is undetermined. Germline V gene data show CDR1 as MNHNY and CDR2 as SVGAGI (reference sequence). This CDR3 spans 15 amino acids. The V end lost 1 base, the J end lost 1 base, and 9 bases lay between the germline ends. The chain's CDR3 is CASSYFTPGTDTQYF. The CDR3 DNA reads TGTGCCAGCAGTTACTTCACACCAGGCACAGATACGCAGTATTTT.

V usage is TRBV11-2 and J usage is TRBJ2-3; possible D gene TRBD2, 5 bases. There are 12 residues in the CDR3. The germline gives CDR1 SGHAT, CDR2 FQNNGV. Trimming pared 10 bases from V and 3 bases from J, leaving 11 bases between. Written as DNA, the CDR3 is TGTGCCACTGGGGAGAGAACAGATACGCAGTATTTT. Translated: CATGERTDTQYF.

V usage is TRBV28 and J usage is TRBJ2-3; the match to TRBD1 covers 10 bases. The length of the CDR3 is 16 residues. The trim removed 6 bases at V and 2 bases at J, leaving 8 bases unmatched. The germline CDR1 and CDR2 sequences are MDHEN and SYDVKM. The chain's CDR3 is CASSPRDRGITDTQYF. CDR3 DNA: TGTGCCAGCAGCCCCAGGGACAGGGGAATCACAGATACGCAGTATTTT. Supplemented by reference TRBV28 and TRBJ2-3, the full variable domain reads DVKVTQSSRYLVKRTGEKVFLECVQDMDHENMFWYRQDPGLGLRLIYFSYDVKMKEKGDIPEGYSVSREKKERFSLILESASTNQTSMYLCASSPRDRGITDTQYFGPGTRLTVL.

The chain combines TRBV5-1 with TRBJ2-3; 9 nucleotides agree with TRBD2. This CDR3 comprises 15 residues. J lost 6 bases, V lost 0 bases, and 5 bases had no gene match. Per the germline V gene, CDR1 is SGHRS and CDR2 is YFSETQ. The CDR3 sequence: CASSLGAGGGDTQYF. CDR3 DNA: TGCGCCAGCAGCTTGGGAGCGGGGGGCGGGGATACGCAGTATTTT.

J is TRBJ1-1 and V is TRBV29-1; the D gene is possibly TRBD1 (5 bases). The germline V and J ends were trimmed by 7 bases and 2 bases, with 14 bases remaining between them. The CDR3 is 13 residues long. The V gene's germline CDR1 is SQVTM and CDR2 ANQGSEA. The chain's CDR3 is CSAPVGGNTEAFF. CDR3 DNA sequence: TGCAGCGCCCCGGTCGGGGGAAACACTGAAGCTTTCTTT.

This chain links TRBV7-2 with TRBJ1-6; D not certain. Germline V CDR1 and CDR2: SGHTA, FQGNSA. Trimming shortened V by 0 bases and J by 13 bases, and 10 bases separated the two germline ends. This CDR3 spans 13 amino acids. CDR3 protein: CASSLAYIQPLHF. The CDR3 DNA reads as TGTGCCAGCAGCTTAGCCTACATACAGCCCCTCCACTTT.

This clone was counted only a few times. This rearrangement joins TRBV7-3 to TRBJ2-2; no firm D call. The CDR3 extends over 13 amino acids. V was trimmed by 5 bases and J by 6 bases, leaving 10 bases between them. Germline values: CDR1 SGHTA, CDR2 FQGTGA. The CDR3 region is CASSPYAAGELFF. The CDR3 DNA reads TGTGCCAGCAGCCCATACGCCGCCGGGGAGCTGTTTTTT.

This chain joins TRBV6-1 and TRBJ1-2; D call uncertain. Germline CDR1 and CDR2: MNHNS and SASEGT. The CDR3 runs 15 residues. V shed 1 base and J shed 0 bases, with 9 bases lying between them. This CDR3 reads CASSEGSGANYGYTF. The CDR3 DNA follows: TGTGCCAGCAGTGAAGGAAGCGGCGCTAACTATGGCTACACCTTC.

V gene TRBV18 combines with J gene TRBJ1-2; no clear D gene. Looked up from germline, CDR1 is KGHSH and CDR2 is LQKENI. Trimming pared 4 bases from V and 3 bases from J, leaving 9 bases between. The CDR3 has 13 amino acids. DNA of the CDR3: TGTGCCAGCTCACTAGGTCGGGACTATGGCTACACCTTC. Translation: CASSLGRDYGYTF. Using reference TRBV18 and TRBJ1-2 for the parts outside the CDR3, the full variable domain is NAGVMQNPRHLVRRRGQEARLRCSPMKGHSHVYWYRQLPEEGLKFMVYLQKENIIDESGMPKERFSAEFPKEGPSILRIQQVVRGDSAAYFCASSLGRDYGYTFGSGTRLTVV.